This T cell receptor beta chain appears in the sequencing data of a study of identical twins. Findings and limits, study-wide: Low generation-probability sequences were in excess among twin-shared out-of-frame alpha sequences. Findings came from cross-sectional statistics, without long-term follow-up of donors.

Healthy Caucasians provided all donations. A universal primer binding site was introduced by template switching. The final cDNA contained unique molecular identifiers. MiXCR, run by TCRdb on the 5' RACE reads, gives a single entry per CDR3 protein. Altogether around 340,000 distinct CDR3 sequences are present, 10% to 15% being singletons, with the ten largest covering around 6.9%. This clonotype was picked up a small number of times. What it binds is unknown. The V end was cut by 2 bases, the J end by 8 bases, with 10 bases between. This CDR3 has 13 residues. The germline gives CDR1 MNHNS, CDR2 SASEGT. This same sample was also taken into another study, of yellow fever vaccine responses in identical twins.

The origin of this receptor is a woman under 30 in good health. The sample consisted of CD8+ T cells sorted from blood. V and J are TRBV6-1 and TRBJ2-4; possible D gene TRBD2, 5 bases. Here the CDR3 DNA reads TGTGCCAGCAGTGAAATCGGGAATGACATTCAGTACTTC. Translation: CASSEIGNDIQYF.